This TCR beta chain derives from a study of breast tumors, draining lymph nodes, adjacent tissues. Samples came from axillary lymph nodes draining the breast cancer. Overall study results and limits: Compared with basal-like, luminal-like tumors shared significantly more repertoire with nontumor tissue. Tumors had less TCR diversity than lymph nodes, more than nontumor tissue. Data only fit, rather than demonstrated, lymph node origin of most tumor T cells. Most tumor T cells seemingly derive from lymph node, then expand in tumor.

At least ten counts were recorded for this clonotype. The antigen remains unidentified. The germline V gene encodes CDR1 MNHEY and CDR2 SVGAGI. The CDR3 contains 16 residues. With 5 bases removed from V and 0 bases from J, the gap between germline ends came to 14 bases. TCRdb re-analysed the multiplex PCR reads in MiXCR, keeping a single row per CDR3 protein. The repertoire consists of 100,000 to 150,000 distinct CDR3 sequences, with around 20% occurring once and the leading ten covering more than 3%. The sequence was obtained from a female donor with breast cancer. Some clones in this sample may be carry-over from other donors' samples. The chain couples TRBV6-5 to TRBJ2-1; D might be TRBD2 (6 bases). Sequenced material: axillary lymph node tissue. The CDR3 reads CASSLLAPSSYNEQFF. DNA of the CDR3: TGTGCCAGCAGTCTCCTAGCGCCGAGCTCCTACAATGAGCAGTTCTTC.